A single sample is the source of the 12 T cell receptor beta chains below, sequenced in a study of T cell clones after liver transplantation (dated by TCRdb to the late 2010s). Library prep was done by the immunoSEQ multiplex PCR assay. Imported from immuneACCESS, the table was reduced by TCRdb to in-frame sequences with V and J called. These copies leave out some clones; in studies compared against another copy, an unresolved V gene accounts for under half, and the cause of the remainder is not known. Recorded for this sample are about 20,000 clones; nearly 80% of them occurred a single time. Around a third of the sample rests with the top ten. The starting material was CD8+ T cells from blood, obtained less than 70 months after liver transplant. The receptors originated from a human patient who received a liver transplant. Some T cells seen after a transplant may have their origin in the graft donor.

This chain links TRBV7-9 with TRBJ2-1; 9 bases agree with TRBD2. Germline CDR1 reads SEHNR; CDR2 reads FQNEAQ (reference sequence). J was trimmed by 5 bases and V by 6 bases; bases with no gene match: 8. This CDR3 region has 15 residues. In nucleotides, the CDR3 is TGTGCCAGCAGTTCCATGAGCGGGGGGAACAATGAGCAGTTCTTC. Translating gives CASSSMSGGNNEQFF.

V is TRBV28 and J is TRBJ2-2, with 7 bases aligning to TRBD1. The length of the CDR3 is 14 residues. From germline, CDR1 is MDHEN and CDR2 SYDVKM. Trimming removed 6 bases from V and 3 bases from J; junction bases left unmatched: 4. CDR3 in amino acids: CASRYTGDTGELFF. CDR3 DNA: TGTGCCAGCAGATATACAGGGGACACCGGGGAGCTGTTTTTT. Using reference TRBV28 and TRBJ2-2 for the parts outside the CDR3, the full variable domain is DVKVTQSSRYLVKRTGEKVFLECVQDMDHENMFWYRQDPGLGLRLIYFSYDVKMKEKGDIPEGYSVSREKKERFSLILESASTNQTSMYLCASRYTGDTGELFFGEGSRLTVL.

The chain carries TRBV6-5 and TRBJ2-4; TRBD2 aligns across 8 bases. The germline V gene has CDR1 MNHEY and CDR2 SVGAGI. The CDR3 has 16 amino acids. V shed 0 bases and J 6 bases; nucleotides not matched to a gene: 7. The CDR3: CASSYSTPGGGNIQYF. CDR3 bases: TGTGCCAGCAGTTACTCGACCCCGGGGGGGGGAAACATTCAGTACTTC.

Worth noting for this clone: Other DNA sequences in this sample translate to the same CDR3. The chain has TRBV9 and TRBJ2-3; D is undetermined. CDR3 length equals 13 residues. Germline values: CDR1 SGDLS, CDR2 YYNGEE. The V and J ends lost 3 bases and 2 bases respectively, with 7 bases between them. The CDR3 DNA follows: TGTGCCAGCAGCGCCTCAGTCACAGATACGCAGTATTTT. Protein sequence: CASSASVTDTQYF.

This clone was detected a few times. This chain uses TRBV6-6 with TRBJ2-2, with 14 bases matching TRBD2. CDR1 and CDR2 from the germline V gene are MNHNY and SVGAGI (reference sequence). V dropped 10 bases and J dropped 6; count of bases not matched to a gene: 4. The CDR3 covers 14 residues. CDR3 nucleotide sequence: TGTGCCACAAGACTAGCGGGGGGGCCCGGGGAGCTGTTTTTT. Its protein product is CATRLAGGPGELFF.

V gene TRBV7-6 combines with J gene TRBJ2-2; D is ambiguous. Germline CDR1 and CDR2: SGHVS and FNYEAQ. This CDR3 spans 13 amino acids. Deletions cut 3 bases from V and 7 bases from J, with 9 bases between. The CDR3 reads CASSLLGFGELFF. The CDR3 coding sequence is TGTGCCAGCAGCTTGCTGGGCTTCGGGGAGCTGTTTTTT. The full variable domain, with the rest looked up from reference TRBV7-6 and TRBJ2-2, is GAGVSQSPRYKVTKRGQDVALRCDPISGHVSLYWYRQALGQGPEFLTYFNYEAQQDKSGLPNDRFSAERPEGSISTLTIQRTEQRDSAMYRCASSLLGFGELFFGEGSRLTVL.

The table lists this clone with a count of one. The chain joins TRBV6-1 to TRBJ2-1; D gene uncertain. The CDR3 consists of 10 residues. Trimming left V 3 bases short and J 8 bases short, with 2 bases between. Per germline, CDR1 MNHNS and CDR2 SASEGT. The CDR3 here is CASSDYEQFF. For the CDR3, the DNA is TGTGCCAGCAGTGATTATGAGCAGTTCTTC.

The chain uses TRBV28 and TRBJ1-1, with D possibly TRBD1 on 6 matching bases. Trimming shortened V by 2 bases and J by 6 bases, and 13 bases separated the two germline ends. The germline CDR1 and CDR2 sequences are MDHEN and SYDVKM. The CDR3 spans 14 residues. The CDR3 nucleotides read TGTGCCAGCAGTTTACCACTCAGGGGCGCTGAAGCTTTCTTT. It yields the protein CASSLPLRGAEAFF.

The chain couples TRBV11-2 to TRBJ1-2, with 8 bases identical to TRBD1. CDR1 is SGHAT and CDR2 is FQNNGV in the germline V gene. The CDR3 covers 12 residues. Trimming removed 3 bases from V and 8 bases from J; junction bases left unmatched: 2. CDR3 amino acids: CASSLTGVGYTF. The CDR3 nucleotides read TGTGCCAGCAGCTTGACAGGGGTCGGCTACACCTTC.

This chain uses TRBV18 with TRBJ1-1; no clear D. From germline, CDR1 is KGHSH and CDR2 LQKENI. Deletions cut 3 bases from V and 0 bases from J, with 14 bases between. The CDR3 totals 16 residues. The CDR3, as DNA: TGTGCCAGCTCACCCGCATTACAGAGAATGAACACTGAAGCTTTCTTT. This translates into CASSPALQRMNTEAFF.

In DNA form, the CDR3 reads TGCGCCAGCAGCTGGGGTTTCGAGACAGGGGACACCGGGGAGCTGTTTTTT. Amino acids: CASSWGFETGDTGELFF. This rearrangement joins TRBV5-1 to TRBJ2-2; TRBD1 matches 8 bases. Germline V gene lookup returns CDR1 SGHRS and CDR2 YFSETQ. CDR3 size: 17 residues. The J segment lost 3 bases and the V segment lost 3 bases, leaving 10 bases of the junction unmatched.

The chain recombines TRBV19 with TRBJ1-5; D might be TRBD1 (5 bases). CDR3 length: 16 amino acids. Trimming removed 3 bases at V and 0 bases at J, with 12 bases between. The germline V gene encodes CDR1 LNHDA and CDR2 SQIVND (reference sequence). The CDR3 sequence: CASSIGDFYSNQPQHF. CDR3 nucleotides: TGTGCCAGTAGTATTGGGGACTTTTATAGCAATCAGCCCCAGCATTTT. Combining the CDR3 with reference TRBV19 and TRBJ1-5 gives the whole variable domain DGGITQSPKYLFRKEGQNVTLSCEQNLNHDAMYWYRQDPGQGLRLIYYSQIVNDFQKGDIAEGYSVSREKKESFPLTVTSAQKNPTAFYLCASSIGDFYSNQPQHFGDGTRLSIL.